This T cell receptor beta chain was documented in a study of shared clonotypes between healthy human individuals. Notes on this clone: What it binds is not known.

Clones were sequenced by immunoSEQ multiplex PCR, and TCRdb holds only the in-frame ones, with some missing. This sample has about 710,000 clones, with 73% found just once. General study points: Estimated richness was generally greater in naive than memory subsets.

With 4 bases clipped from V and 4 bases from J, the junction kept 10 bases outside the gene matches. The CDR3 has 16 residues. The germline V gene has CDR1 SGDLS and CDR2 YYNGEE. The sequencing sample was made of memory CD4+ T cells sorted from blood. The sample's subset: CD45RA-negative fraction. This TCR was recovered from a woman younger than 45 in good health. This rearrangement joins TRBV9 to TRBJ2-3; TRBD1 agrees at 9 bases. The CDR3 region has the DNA TGTGCCAGCAGCCAACAGGGGGCACGGAGCTCAGATACGCAGTATTTT. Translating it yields CASSQQGARSSDTQYF.